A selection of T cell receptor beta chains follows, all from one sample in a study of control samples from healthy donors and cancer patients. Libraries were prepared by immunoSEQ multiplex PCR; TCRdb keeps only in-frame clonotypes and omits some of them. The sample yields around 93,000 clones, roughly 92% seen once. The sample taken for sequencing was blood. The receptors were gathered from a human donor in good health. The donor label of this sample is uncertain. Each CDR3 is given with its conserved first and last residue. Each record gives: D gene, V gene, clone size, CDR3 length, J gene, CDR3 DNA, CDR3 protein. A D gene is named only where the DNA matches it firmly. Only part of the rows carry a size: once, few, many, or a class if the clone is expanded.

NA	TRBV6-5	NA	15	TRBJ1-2	TGTGCCAGCAGGTCCCCTCGAAGGACCTTCTATGGCTACACCTTC	CASRSPRRTFYGYTF
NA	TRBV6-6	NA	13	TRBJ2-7	TGTGCCAGCAGGTGGACCAGAGGCTACGAGCAGTACTTC	CASRWTRGYEQYF
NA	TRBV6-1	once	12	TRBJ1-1	TGTGCCAGCAGTGATTTGGGGCCTGAAGCTTTCTTT	CASSDLGPEAFF
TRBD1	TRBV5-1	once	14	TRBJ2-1	TGCGCCAGCAGCCCCGGGACAGGGAGTGATGAGCAGTTCTTC	CASSPGTGSDEQFF
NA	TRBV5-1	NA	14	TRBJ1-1	TGCGCCAGCAGCCATGGTGAGGGCTCAGCTGAAGCTTTCTTT	CASSHGEGSAEAFF
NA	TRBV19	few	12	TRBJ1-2	TGTGCCAGTAGTGCAGCTAACTATGGCTACACCTTC	CASSAANYGYTF
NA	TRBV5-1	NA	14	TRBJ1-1	TGCGCCAGCAGGGACGGGACCGGGAACACTGAAGCTTTCTTT	CASRDGTGNTEAFF
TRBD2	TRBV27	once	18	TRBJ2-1	TGTGCCAGCAGTTTAAAACGGACTAGCGGGAATATCTACAATGAGCAGTTCTTC	CASSLKRTSGNIYNEQFF
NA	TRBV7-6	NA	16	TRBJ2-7	TGTGCCAGCAGCTTAGGGTGGGCAGGGGCATCGGGGGAGCAGTACTTC	CASSLGWAGASGEQYF
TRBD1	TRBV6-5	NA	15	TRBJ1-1	TGTGCCAGCAGAAAAACCGGGACAGGGAACACTGAAGCTTTCTTT	CASRKTGTGNTEAFF
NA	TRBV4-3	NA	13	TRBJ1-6	TGCGCCAGCAGCCAAGACAAGGGGTCACCCCTCCACTTT	CASSQDKGSPLHF
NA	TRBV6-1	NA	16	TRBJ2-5	TGTGCCAGCAGTGACCCCAGACAGGCTTTGAGAGAGACCCAGTACTTC	CASSDPRQALRETQYF
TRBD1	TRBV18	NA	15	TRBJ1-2	TGTGCCAGCTCATCTCGGGACAGGGGAAAGGGCGGCTACACCTTC	CASSSRDRGKGGYTF
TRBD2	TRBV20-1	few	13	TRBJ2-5	TGCAGTGCTAGTCGGGGGGGCGCTGAGACCCAGTACTTC	CSASRGGAETQYF
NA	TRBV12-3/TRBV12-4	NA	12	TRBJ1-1	TGTGCCAGCAGTTTCGGGCAGCAAGAGGCTTTCTTT	CASSFGQQEAFF
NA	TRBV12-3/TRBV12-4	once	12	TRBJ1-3	TGTGCCAGCACAGGCTCTGGAAACACCATATATTTT	CASTGSGNTIYF
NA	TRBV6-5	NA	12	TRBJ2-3	TGTGCCAGCAGCCCACGGGAGGATACGCAGTATTTT	CASSPREDTQYF
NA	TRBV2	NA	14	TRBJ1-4	TGTGCCATAGCTCGGGGGGCAACTAATGAAAAACTGTTTTTT	CAIARGATNEKLFF
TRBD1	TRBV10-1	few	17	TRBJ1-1	TGCGCCAGCAGTGACTCCGGTGTGGGACAGGGGGCCACTGAAGCTTTCTTT	CASSDSGVGQGATEAFF
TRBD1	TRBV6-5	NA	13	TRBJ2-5	TGTGCCAGCAATACCGGGACAGCGGAGACCCAGTACTTC	CASNTGTAETQYF
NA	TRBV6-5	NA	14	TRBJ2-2	TGTGCCAGCAAAAGGAGGGGGTCCACCGGGGAGCTGTTTTTT	CASKRRGSTGELFF
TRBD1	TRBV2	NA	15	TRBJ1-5	TGTGCCAGCAGTAACGTGGGACAGGGGAATCAGCCCCAGCATTTT	CASSNVGQGNQPQHF
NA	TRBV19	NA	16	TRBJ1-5	TGTGCCAGTAGTCCACCTCGGGGAGTGAGCAATCAGCCCCAGCATTTT	CASSPPRGVSNQPQHF
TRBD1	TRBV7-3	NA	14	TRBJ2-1	TGTGCCAGCAGCCCTGGACAGGGCTACAATGAGCAGTTCTTC	CASSPGQGYNEQFF
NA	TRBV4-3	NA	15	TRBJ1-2	TGCGCCAGCAGCCAAGGAAGGGGTACTAACTATGGCTACACCTTC	CASSQGRGTNYGYTF
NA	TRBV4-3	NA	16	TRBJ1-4	TGCGCCAGCAGCCAAGAATACCAGAACCGTAATGAAAAACTGTTTTTT	CASSQEYQNRNEKLFF
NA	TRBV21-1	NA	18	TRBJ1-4	TGTGCCAGCAGCAAGAGGAGAAAGGGGGATCTTAGGAATGAAAAACTGTTTTTT	CASSKRRKGDLRNEKLFF
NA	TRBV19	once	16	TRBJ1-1	TGTGCCAGTAGTCTAAAGACAGATTACTCGAACACTGAAGCTTTCTTT	CASSLKTDYSNTEAFF
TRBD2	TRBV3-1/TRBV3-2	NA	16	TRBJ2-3	TGTGCCAGCAGCCCGCCTAGCGGAGAAAACACAGATACGCAGTATTTT	CASSPPSGENTDTQYF
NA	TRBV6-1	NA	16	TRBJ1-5	TGTGCCAGCAGTGAAAGGCAGGGGACGAGCAATCAGCCCCAGCATTTT	CASSERQGTSNQPQHF
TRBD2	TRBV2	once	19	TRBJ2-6	TGTGCCAGCAGTGCCCCAGGGGGACTAGCGGGGTCTGGGGCCAACGTCCTGACTTTC	CASSAPGGLAGSGANVLTF
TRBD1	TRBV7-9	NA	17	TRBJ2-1	TGTGCCAGCAGCTTAGAGGCCGGGACAGGGGCTTACAATGAGCAGTTCTTC	CASSLEAGTGAYNEQFF
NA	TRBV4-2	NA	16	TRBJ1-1	TGTGCCAGCAGCCAAGATCGCGGGGGGCGGAGCACTGAAGCTTTCTTT	CASSQDRGGRSTEAFF
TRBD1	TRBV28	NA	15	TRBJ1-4	TGTGCCAGCAGCAAACCAGGGGGAGCGGGTGAAAAACTGTTTTTT	CASSKPGGAGEKLFF
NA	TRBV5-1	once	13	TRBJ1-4	TGCGCCAGCAGAATAAGGACCGGTGAAAAACTGTTTTTT	CASRIRTGEKLFF
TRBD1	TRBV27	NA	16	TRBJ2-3	TGTGCCAGCAGTTTATCCCGGGACAGGGGACCAGATACGCAGTATTTT	CASSLSRDRGPDTQYF
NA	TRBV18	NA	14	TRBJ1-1	TGTGCCAGCTCTTGGGGACCCCCGAACACTGAAGCTTTCTTT	CASSWGPPNTEAFF
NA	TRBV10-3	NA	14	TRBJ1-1	TGTGCCATCAGTGAGTCCGGCAGGAACACTGAAGCTTTCTTT	CAISESGRNTEAFF
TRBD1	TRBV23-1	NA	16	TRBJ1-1	TGCGCCAGCAGTCGAACGGACAGGGGGTTTAACACTGAAGCTTTCTTT	CASSRTDRGFNTEAFF
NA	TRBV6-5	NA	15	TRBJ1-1	TGTGCCAGCAGTTATCGGGGAGGGGATAGCACTGAAGCTTTCTTT	CASSYRGGDSTEAFF
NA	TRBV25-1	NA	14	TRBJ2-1	TGTGCCAGCAGTGAACCCTTTTCGGCAGGGAGGCAGTTCTTC	CASSEPFSAGRQFF
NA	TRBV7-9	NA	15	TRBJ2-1	TGTGCCAGCAGCTACAGGGTGTCCCTCTACAATGAGCAGTTCTTC	CASSYRVSLYNEQFF
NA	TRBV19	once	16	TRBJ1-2	TGTGCCAGTAGTATGCCCCCCGGAGGGTCCCTCTATGGCTACACCTTC	CASSMPPGGSLYGYTF
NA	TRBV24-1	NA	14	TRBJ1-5	TGTGCCACCAGTGGCTGGGATAGCAATCAGCCCCAGCATTTT	CATSGWDSNQPQHF
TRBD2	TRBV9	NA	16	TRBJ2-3	TGTGCCAGCAGCGTGGGACTAGCGGGGGTTACAGATACGCAGTATTTT	CASSVGLAGVTDTQYF
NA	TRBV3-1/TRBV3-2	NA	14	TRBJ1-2	TGTGCCAGCAGCCAAGATAGTCAGAGCTATGGCTACACCTTC	CASSQDSQSYGYTF
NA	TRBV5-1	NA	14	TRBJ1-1	TGCGCCAGCAGCTTGTACGGGGCGAACACTGAAGCTTTCTTT	CASSLYGANTEAFF
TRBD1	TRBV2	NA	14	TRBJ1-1	TGTGCCAGCAGGAACAGGGGACTGAACACTGAAGCTTTCTTT	CASRNRGLNTEAFF
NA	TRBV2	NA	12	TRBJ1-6	TGTGCCAGCAGTGAAGAAGACTCACCCCTCCACTTT	CASSEEDSPLHF
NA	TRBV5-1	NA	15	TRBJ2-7	TGCGCCAGCAGCTCACAGAATCAACAGACGTACGAGCAGTACTTC	CASSSQNQQTYEQYF
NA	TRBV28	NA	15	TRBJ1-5	TGTGCCAGCAGTTTAACCGGGTATAGCAATCAGCCCCAGCATTTT	CASSLTGYSNQPQHF
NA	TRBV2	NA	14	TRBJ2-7	TGTGCCAGCAAGGTGGACGGCAGACCCTACGAGCAGTACTTC	CASKVDGRPYEQYF
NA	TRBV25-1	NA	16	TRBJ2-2	TGTGCCAGCAGTGAATACCCGAGTGGGGCCACCGGGGAGCTGTTTTTT	CASSEYPSGATGELFF
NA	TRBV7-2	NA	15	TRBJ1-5	TGTGCCAGCAGCTTAGATCAAACCGGCAATCAGCCCCAGCATTTT	CASSLDQTGNQPQHF